What follows describes a single T cell receptor beta chain. These data come from a study of cytomegalovirus exposure and HLA in healthy donors. For the study at large: One earlier analysis, a look at roughly 180 million T cells, found some 100 million unique TCR beta sequences. Early released data comprised tens of millions of unique TCRs from HLA-typed donors.

In germline, CDR1 is MNHNY, CDR2 SVGAGI (reference sequence). The CDR3 runs 15 residues. Unmatched junction bases numbered 8, after V lost 10 bases and J lost 0 bases. PCR was performed using 60 Vbeta and 13 Jbeta primers. Profiled with immunoSEQ multiplex PCR; TCRdb holds only in-frame clones, not every one. This sample has about 83,000 clones, with about 79% found just once. V usage is TRBV6-6 and J usage is TRBJ1-5; 8 bases align to TRBD1. This TCR was recovered from a man between 18 and 35 years old in good health and CMV-seropositive. Sequenced input: PBMCs. The CDR3 DNA reads TGTGCCACTAAGGACAGGGAAATTAGCAATCAGCCCCAGCATTTT. Translation: CATKDREISNQPQHF.